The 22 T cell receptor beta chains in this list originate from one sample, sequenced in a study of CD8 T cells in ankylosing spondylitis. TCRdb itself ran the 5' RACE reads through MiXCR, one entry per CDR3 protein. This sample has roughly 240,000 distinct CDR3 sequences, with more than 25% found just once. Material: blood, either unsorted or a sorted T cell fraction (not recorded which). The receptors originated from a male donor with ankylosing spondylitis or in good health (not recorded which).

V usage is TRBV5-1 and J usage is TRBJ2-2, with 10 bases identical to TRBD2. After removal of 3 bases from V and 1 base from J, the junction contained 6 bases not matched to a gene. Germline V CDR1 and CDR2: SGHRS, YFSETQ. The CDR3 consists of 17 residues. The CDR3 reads CASSWKLAGLNTGELFF. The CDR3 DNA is TGCGCCAGCAGCTGGAAACTAGCGGGGTTGAACACCGGGGAGCTGTTTTTT.

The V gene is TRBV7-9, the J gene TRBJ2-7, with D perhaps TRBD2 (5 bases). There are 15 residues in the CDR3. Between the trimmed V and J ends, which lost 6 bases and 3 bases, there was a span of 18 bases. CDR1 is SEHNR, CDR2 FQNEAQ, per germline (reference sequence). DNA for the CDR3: TGTGCCAGCAGTGTGGGAGCAGCGACGGGCTACGAGCAGTACTTC. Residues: CASSVGAATGYEQYF.

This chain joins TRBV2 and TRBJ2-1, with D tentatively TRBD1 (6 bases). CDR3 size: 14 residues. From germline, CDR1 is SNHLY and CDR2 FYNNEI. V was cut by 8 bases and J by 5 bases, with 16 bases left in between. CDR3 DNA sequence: TGTGCCAGCCCCGGACAGTACGGGGACAATGAGCAGTTCTTC. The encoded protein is CASPGQYGDNEQFF.

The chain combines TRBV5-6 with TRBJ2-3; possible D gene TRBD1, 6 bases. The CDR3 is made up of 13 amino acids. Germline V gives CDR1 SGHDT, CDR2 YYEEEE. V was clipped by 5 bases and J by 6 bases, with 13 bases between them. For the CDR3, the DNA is TGTGCCAGCAGGCAAACAGGGTGGGATACGCAGTATTTT. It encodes CASRQTGWDTQYF.

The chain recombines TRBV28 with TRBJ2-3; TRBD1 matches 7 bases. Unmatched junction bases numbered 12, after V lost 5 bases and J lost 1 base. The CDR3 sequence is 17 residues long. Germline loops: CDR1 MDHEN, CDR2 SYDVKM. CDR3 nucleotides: TGTGCCAGCAGTCCGGTGACAGGGATGGGGGGCACAGATACGCAGTATTTT. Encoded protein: CASSPVTGMGGTDTQYF.

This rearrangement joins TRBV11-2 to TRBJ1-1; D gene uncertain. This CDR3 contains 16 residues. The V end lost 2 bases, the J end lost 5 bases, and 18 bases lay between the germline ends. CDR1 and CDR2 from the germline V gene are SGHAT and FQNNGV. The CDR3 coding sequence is TGTGCCAGCAGCTTAAGGTTCGGGGTGTCTAATACTGAAGCTTTCTTT. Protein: CASSLRFGVSNTEAFF.

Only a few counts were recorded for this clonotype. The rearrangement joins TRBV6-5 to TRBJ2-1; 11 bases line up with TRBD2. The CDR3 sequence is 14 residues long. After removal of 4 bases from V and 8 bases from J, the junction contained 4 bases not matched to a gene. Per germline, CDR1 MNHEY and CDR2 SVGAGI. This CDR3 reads CASSLAGGQDEQFF. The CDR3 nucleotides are TGTGCCAGCAGTTTAGCGGGGGGGCAGGATGAGCAGTTCTTC.

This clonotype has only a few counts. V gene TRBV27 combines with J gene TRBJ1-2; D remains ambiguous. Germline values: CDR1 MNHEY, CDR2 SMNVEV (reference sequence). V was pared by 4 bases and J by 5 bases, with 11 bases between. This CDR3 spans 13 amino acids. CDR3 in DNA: TGTGCCAGCAGTTGGGAGCCCCGGTATGGCTACACCTTC. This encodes CASSWEPRYGYTF.

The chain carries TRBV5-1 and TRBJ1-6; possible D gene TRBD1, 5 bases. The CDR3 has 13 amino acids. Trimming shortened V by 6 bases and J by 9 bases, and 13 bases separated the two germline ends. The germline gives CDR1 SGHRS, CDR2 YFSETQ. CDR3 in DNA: TGCGCCAGCACCAGGGATGAGGGTTCACCCCTCCACTTT. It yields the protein CASTRDEGSPLHF.

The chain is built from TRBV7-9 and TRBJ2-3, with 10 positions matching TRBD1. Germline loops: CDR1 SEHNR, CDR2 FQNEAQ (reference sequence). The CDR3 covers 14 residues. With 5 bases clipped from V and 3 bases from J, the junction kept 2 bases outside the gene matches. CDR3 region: CASSRQGATDTQYF. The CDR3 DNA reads TGTGCCAGCAGCCGACAGGGGGCAACAGATACGCAGTATTTT.

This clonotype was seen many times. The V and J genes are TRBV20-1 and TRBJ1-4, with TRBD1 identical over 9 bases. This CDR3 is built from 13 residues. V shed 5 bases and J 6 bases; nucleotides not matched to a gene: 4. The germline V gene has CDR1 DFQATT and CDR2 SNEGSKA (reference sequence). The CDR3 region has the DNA TGCAGTGCTCGGGGACAGGGTCATGAAAAACTGTTTTTT. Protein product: CSARGQGHEKLFF.

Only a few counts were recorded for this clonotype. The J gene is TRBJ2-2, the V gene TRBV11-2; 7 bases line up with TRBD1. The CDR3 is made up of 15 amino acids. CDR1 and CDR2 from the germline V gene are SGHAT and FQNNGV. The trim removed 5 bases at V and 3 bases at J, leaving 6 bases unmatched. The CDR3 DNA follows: TGTGCCAGCAGCCGGGGACAGCTAGACACCGGGGAGCTGTTTTTT. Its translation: CASSRGQLDTGELFF.

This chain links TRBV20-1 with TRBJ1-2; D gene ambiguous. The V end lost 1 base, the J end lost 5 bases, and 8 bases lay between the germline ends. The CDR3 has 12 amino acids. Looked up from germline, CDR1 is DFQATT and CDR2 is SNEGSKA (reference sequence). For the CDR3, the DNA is TGCAGTGCTAGAGGGGTTAGATATGGCTACACCTTC. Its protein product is CSARGVRYGYTF.

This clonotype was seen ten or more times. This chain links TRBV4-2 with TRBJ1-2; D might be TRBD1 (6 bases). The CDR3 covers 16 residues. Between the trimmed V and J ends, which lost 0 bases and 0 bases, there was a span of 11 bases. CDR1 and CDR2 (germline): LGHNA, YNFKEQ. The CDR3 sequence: CASSQEGQTTNYGYTF. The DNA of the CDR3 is TGTGCCAGCAGCCAAGAGGGACAAACAACTAACTATGGCTACACCTTC.

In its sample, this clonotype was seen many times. The CDR3 sequence is CSGNDSPDNEQFF. CDR3 nucleotide sequence: TGCAGCGGTAATGACAGCCCGGACAATGAGCAGTTCTTC. This chain links TRBV29-1 with TRBJ2-1; possible D gene TRBD1, 5 bases. The CDR3 totals 13 residues. Trimming shortened V by 7 bases and J by 5 bases, and 15 bases separated the two germline ends. CDR1 SQVTM and CDR2 ANQGSEA come from the germline V gene.

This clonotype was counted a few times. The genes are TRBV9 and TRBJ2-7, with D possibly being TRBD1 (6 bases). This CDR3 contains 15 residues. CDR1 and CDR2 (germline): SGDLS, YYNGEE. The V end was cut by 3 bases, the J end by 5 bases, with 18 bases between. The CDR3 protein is CASSGDVYPGDEQYF. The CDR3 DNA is TGTGCCAGCAGCGGAGATGTCTATCCAGGGGACGAGCAGTACTTC. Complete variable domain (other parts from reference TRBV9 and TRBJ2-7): DSGVTQTPKHLITATGQRVTLRCSPRSGDLSVYWYQQSLDQGLQFLIQYYNGEERAKGNILERFSAQQFPDLHSELNLSSLELGDSALYFCASSGDVYPGDEQYFGPGTRLTVT.

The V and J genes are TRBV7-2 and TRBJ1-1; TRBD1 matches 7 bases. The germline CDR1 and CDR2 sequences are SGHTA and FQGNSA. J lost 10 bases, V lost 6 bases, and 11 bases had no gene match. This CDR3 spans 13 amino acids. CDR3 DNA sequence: TGTGCCAGCAGGACAGGGACCCAAGGTGGAGCTTTCTTT. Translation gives CASRTGTQGGAFF.

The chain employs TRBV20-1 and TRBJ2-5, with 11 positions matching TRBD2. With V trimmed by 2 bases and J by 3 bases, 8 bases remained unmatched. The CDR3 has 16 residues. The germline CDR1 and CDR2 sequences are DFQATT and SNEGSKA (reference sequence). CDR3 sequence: CSARRLAGPIKETQYF. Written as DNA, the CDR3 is TGCAGTGCTAGAAGACTAGCGGGACCGATTAAAGAGACCCAGTACTTC.

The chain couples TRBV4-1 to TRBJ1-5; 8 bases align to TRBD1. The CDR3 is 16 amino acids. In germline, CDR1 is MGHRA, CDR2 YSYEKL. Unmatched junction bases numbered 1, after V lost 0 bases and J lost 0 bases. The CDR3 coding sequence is TGCGCCAGCAGCCAAGATGGACAGGGTAGCAATCAGCCCCAGCATTTT. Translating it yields CASSQDGQGSNQPQHF.

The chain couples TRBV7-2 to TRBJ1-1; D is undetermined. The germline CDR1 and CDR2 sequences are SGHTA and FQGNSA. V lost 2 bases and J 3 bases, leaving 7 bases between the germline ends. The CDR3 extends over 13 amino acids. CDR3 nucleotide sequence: TGTGCCAGCAGCTTAAGGCGATACACTGAAGCTTTCTTT. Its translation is CASSLRRYTEAFF.

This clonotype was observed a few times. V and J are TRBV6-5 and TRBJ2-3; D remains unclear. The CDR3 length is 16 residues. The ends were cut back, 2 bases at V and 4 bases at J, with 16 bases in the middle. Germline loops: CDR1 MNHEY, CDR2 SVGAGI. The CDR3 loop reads CASSYDPSQAADTQYF. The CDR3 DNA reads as TGTGCCAGCAGTTACGATCCCTCGCAGGCAGCAGATACGCAGTATTTT.

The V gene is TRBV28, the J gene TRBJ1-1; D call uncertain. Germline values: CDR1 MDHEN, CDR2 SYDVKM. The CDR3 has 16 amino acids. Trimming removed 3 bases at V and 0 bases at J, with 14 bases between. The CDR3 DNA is TGTGCCAGCAGTTTCTACGGGTGGGGTATGAACACTGAAGCTTTCTTT. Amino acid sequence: CASSFYGWGMNTEAFF.